A selection of T cell receptor beta chains follows, all from one sample in a study of shared clonotypes between healthy human individuals. Sequencing used immunoSEQ multiplex PCR; TCRdb keeps in-frame clones, though not all of them. The repertoire includes some 2,100,000 clones, approximately 94% of them detected once, and under 2% sits in the top ten. The sequenced sample consisted of naive CD8+ T cells from PBMCs. Receptors were obtained from a man aged 18 to 29 in good health. Some clones in this sample may be carry-over from other donors' samples. The CDR3 runs from the conserved cysteine through the conserved F or W.

J gene: TRBJ1-2; V gene: TRBV7-9; CDR3 length: 15; CDR3 protein: CASKDIHLANYGYTF
J gene: TRBJ2-1; V gene: TRBV20-1; CDR3 length: 11; CDR3 protein: CSASDPNEQFF
J gene: TRBJ2-1; V gene: TRBV19; CDR3 length: 13; CDR3 protein: CASSSDYYNEQFF
J gene: TRBJ2-7; V gene: TRBV5-6; CDR3 length: 14; CDR3 protein: CASSLVSRGLGQYF
J gene: TRBJ1-1; V gene: TRBV5-8; CDR3 length: 15; CDR3 protein: CASSFRGHENTEAFF
J gene: TRBJ2-2; V gene: TRBV7-9; CDR3 length: 16; CDR3 protein: CASSWGLAGYTGELFF
J gene: TRBJ2-7; V gene: TRBV29-1; CDR3 length: 12; CDR3 protein: CSVEGGPYEQYF
J gene: TRBJ2-5; V gene: TRBV28; CDR3 length: 14; CDR3 protein: CASIRNRLGETQYF
J gene: TRBJ2-7; V gene: TRBV7-3; CDR3 length: 18; CDR3 protein: CASSLPKTSGRTLYEQYF
J gene: TRBJ2-3; V gene: TRBV28; CDR3 length: 15; CDR3 protein: CASSGDIGWSDTQYF
J gene: TRBJ1-1; V gene: TRBV19; CDR3 length: 15; CDR3 protein: CASRPTPYMNTEAFF
J gene: TRBJ2-7; V gene: TRBV6-6; CDR3 length: 15; CDR3 protein: CASSYSETPTYEQYF
J gene: TRBJ1-3; V gene: TRBV6-6; CDR3 length: 14; CDR3 protein: CASGDRDSGNTIYF
J gene: TRBJ1-1; V gene: TRBV9; CDR3 length: 14; CDR3 protein: CASSVRDIGTEAFF
J gene: TRBJ2-7; V gene: TRBV6-1; CDR3 length: 14; CDR3 protein: CASKERSRSREQYF
J gene: TRBJ2-1; V gene: TRBV27; CDR3 length: 12; CDR3 protein: CASSNSYNEQFF
J gene: TRBJ2-7; V gene: TRBV7-9; CDR3 length: 14; CDR3 protein: CASSSTGGSYEQYF
J gene: TRBJ2-3; V gene: TRBV11-2; CDR3 length: 11; CDR3 protein: CASSTEETQYF
J gene: TRBJ2-7; V gene: TRBV27; CDR3 length: 14; CDR3 protein: CASSLGTGGFEQYF
J gene: -; V gene: TRBV4-1; CDR3 length: 15; CDR3 protein: CASSQGRDRGYEQYF
J gene: TRBJ2-2; V gene: TRBV28; CDR3 length: 12; CDR3 protein: CASSLKTGELFF
J gene: TRBJ2-1; V gene: TRBV2; CDR3 length: 12; CDR3 protein: CASTQRVHEQFF
J gene: TRBJ1-2; V gene: TRBV28; CDR3 length: 14; CDR3 protein: CASSLRWTAYGYTF
J gene: TRBJ2-7; V gene: TRBV6-1; CDR3 length: 15; CDR3 protein: CASSAVAGVSYEQYF
J gene: TRBJ1-2; V gene: TRBV6-5; CDR3 length: 14; CDR3 protein: CASTKAGSLYGYTF
J gene: TRBJ2-7; V gene: TRBV7-9; CDR3 length: 16; CDR3 protein: CASSPGTGAGYYEQYF
J gene: TRBJ1-1; V gene: TRBV7-9; CDR3 length: 17; CDR3 protein: CASSFRRGLQMNTEAFF
J gene: TRBJ2-3; V gene: TRBV27; CDR3 length: 15; CDR3 protein: CASIPSGGRTDTQYF
J gene: TRBJ2-7; V gene: TRBV28; CDR3 length: 15; CDR3 protein: CASSKIGAFRNEQYF
J gene: TRBJ2-5; V gene: TRBV29-1; CDR3 length: 17; CDR3 protein: CSVEGEWGGTNQETQYF
J gene: TRBJ2-7; V gene: TRBV11-2; CDR3 length: 15; CDR3 protein: CASSKRLAGLLEQYF
J gene: TRBJ1-1; V gene: TRBV28; CDR3 length: 16; CDR3 protein: CASSSPRREMNTEAFF
J gene: TRBJ2-5; V gene: TRBV27; CDR3 length: 15; CDR3 protein: CASSTGTGGFETQYF
J gene: TRBJ2-7; V gene: TRBV7-6; CDR3 length: 15; CDR3 protein: CASSLENRGFGEQYF
J gene: TRBJ2-7; V gene: TRBV16; CDR3 length: 14; CDR3 protein: CASSQMPRGYEQYF
J gene: TRBJ2-1; V gene: TRBV15; CDR3 length: 15; CDR3 protein: CATSSEDPTPNGQFF
J gene: TRBJ2-1; V gene: TRBV27; CDR3 length: 14; CDR3 protein: CASSLSGRLGEQFF
J gene: TRBJ1-1; V gene: TRBV5-1; CDR3 length: 16; CDR3 protein: CASSLTGIYMNTEAFF
J gene: TRBJ2-7; V gene: TRBV5-6; CDR3 length: 13; CDR3 protein: CASSQGPGYEQYF
J gene: TRBJ2-7; V gene: TRBV28; CDR3 length: 14; CDR3 protein: CASSLVGSSYEQYF
J gene: -; V gene: TRBV4-1; CDR3 length: 16; CDR3 protein: CASSPSLRLITYEQYF
J gene: TRBJ2-7; V gene: TRBV9; CDR3 length: 14; CDR3 protein: CASSISSDLFGQYF
J gene: TRBJ2-1; V gene: TRBV6-1; CDR3 length: 12; CDR3 protein: CASSEGNNEQFF
J gene: TRBJ1-5; V gene: TRBV21-1; CDR3 length: 15; CDR3 protein: CASSGKSGQHQPQHF
J gene: TRBJ2-1; V gene: TRBV7-3; CDR3 length: 16; CDR3 protein: CASSLTRLAGENEQFF
J gene: TRBJ1-2; V gene: TRBV4-1; CDR3 length: 13; CDR3 protein: CASSQVSIYGYTF
J gene: TRBJ1-1; V gene: TRBV30; CDR3 length: 12; CDR3 protein: CAWTDGNTEAFF
J gene: TRBJ1-4; V gene: TRBV28; CDR3 length: 14; CDR3 protein: CASNPATTNEKLFF
J gene: TRBJ2-7; V gene: TRBV28; CDR3 length: 14; CDR3 protein: CASTLKGQGYEQYF
J gene: TRBJ2-7; V gene: TRBV27; CDR3 length: 15; CDR3 protein: CASSPTPHGRYEQYF
J gene: TRBJ2-1; V gene: TRBV9; CDR3 length: 15; CDR3 protein: CASSVVAAPSNEQFF
J gene: TRBJ1-1; V gene: TRBV28; CDR3 length: 13; CDR3 protein: CASSFLGVTEAFF
J gene: TRBJ2-5; V gene: TRBV18; CDR3 length: 11; CDR3 protein: CASRIGETQYF